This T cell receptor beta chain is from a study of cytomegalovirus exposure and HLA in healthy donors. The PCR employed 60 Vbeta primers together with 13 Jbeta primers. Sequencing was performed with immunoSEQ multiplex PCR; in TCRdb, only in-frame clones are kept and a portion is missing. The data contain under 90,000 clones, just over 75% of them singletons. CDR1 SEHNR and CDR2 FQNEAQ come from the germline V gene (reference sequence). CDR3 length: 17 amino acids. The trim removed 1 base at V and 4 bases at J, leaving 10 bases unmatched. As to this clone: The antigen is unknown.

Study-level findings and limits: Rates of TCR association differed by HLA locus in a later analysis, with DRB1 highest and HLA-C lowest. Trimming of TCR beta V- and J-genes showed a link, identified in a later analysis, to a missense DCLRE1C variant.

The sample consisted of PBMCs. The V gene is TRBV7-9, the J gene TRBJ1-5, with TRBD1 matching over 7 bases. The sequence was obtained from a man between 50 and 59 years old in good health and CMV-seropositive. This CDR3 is CASSLGNYRGGNQPQHF. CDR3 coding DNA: TGTGCCAGCAGCTTAGGAAACTACAGGGGTGGGAATCAGCCCCAGCATTTT.